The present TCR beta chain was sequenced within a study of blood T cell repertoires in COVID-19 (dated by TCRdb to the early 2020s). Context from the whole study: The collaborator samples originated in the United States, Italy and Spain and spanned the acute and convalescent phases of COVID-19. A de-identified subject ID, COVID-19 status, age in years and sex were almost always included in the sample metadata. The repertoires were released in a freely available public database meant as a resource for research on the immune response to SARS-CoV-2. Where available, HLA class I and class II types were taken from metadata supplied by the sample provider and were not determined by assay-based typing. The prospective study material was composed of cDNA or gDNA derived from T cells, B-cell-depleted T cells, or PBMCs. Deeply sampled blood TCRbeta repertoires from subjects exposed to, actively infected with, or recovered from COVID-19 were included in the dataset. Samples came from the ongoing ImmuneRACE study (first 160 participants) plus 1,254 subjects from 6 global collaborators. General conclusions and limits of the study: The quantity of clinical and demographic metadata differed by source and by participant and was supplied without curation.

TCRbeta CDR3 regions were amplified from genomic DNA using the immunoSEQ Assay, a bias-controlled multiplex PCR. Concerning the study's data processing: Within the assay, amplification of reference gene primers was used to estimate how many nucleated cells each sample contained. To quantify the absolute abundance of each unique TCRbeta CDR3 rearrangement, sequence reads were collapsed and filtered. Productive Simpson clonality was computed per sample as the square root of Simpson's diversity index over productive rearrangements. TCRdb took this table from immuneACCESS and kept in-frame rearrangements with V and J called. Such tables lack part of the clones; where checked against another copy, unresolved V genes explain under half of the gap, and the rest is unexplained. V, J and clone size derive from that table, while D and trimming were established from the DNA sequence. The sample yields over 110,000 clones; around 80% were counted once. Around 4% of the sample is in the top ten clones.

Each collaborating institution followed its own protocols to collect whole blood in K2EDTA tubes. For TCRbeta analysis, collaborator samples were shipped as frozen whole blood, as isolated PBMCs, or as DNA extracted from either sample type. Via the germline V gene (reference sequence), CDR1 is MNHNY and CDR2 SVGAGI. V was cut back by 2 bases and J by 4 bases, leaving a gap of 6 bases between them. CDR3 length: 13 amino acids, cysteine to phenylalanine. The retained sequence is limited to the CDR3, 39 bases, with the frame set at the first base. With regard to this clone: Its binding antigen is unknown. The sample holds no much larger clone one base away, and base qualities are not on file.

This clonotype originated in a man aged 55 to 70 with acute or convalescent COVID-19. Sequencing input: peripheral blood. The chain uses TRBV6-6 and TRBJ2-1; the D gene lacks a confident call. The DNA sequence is TGTGCCAGCAGTTACGGGCTGTACAATGAGCAGTTCTTC. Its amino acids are CASSYGLYNEQFF.